This TCR beta chain is drawn from a study of CD8 T cells in Susac syndrome. The T cells that were sequenced for TCR beta were CD8+ and CD4+ cells from blood. Random hexamers were used to reverse transcribe an amount of about 0.45 to 1 ug RNA. With immunoSEQ multiplex PCR, TCR beta CDR3 was amplified across 54 Vbeta and 13 Jbeta. TCRdb independently ran MiXCR on the immunoSEQ multiplex PCR reads; one entry per CDR3 protein. This sample has 300,000 or so distinct CDR3 sequences; 92% occur once, and the top ten carry about 0.07%. In germline, CDR1 is LNHNV, CDR2 YYDKDF (reference sequence). The CDR3 consists of 16 residues. The V gene end was trimmed by 4 bases and the J gene end by 3 bases; junction bases not matched to a gene: 8.

This TCR was sampled from a human donor with multiple sclerosis. This chain connects TRBV15 to TRBJ2-3, with 9 positions matching TRBD1. The sequencing input was CD4+ T cells from PBMCs. The CDR3 coding sequence is TGTGCCACCAGCATAACCCGGGACAGGGCGACAGATACGCAGTATTTT. Translated, it gives CATSITRDRATDTQYF.